This T cell receptor (beta chain) was profiled in a study of regulatory T cells in long-lasting Graves disease. Overall study results and limits: Persistent disease favored TRBV28, TRBJ1-2 and TRBJ2-5. Limited sample numbers may have lowered accuracy. Newly diagnosed patients had higher TCR diversity than persistent Graves' patients did.

Only a few counts were recorded for this clonotype. Its antigen remains unidentified. Construction of TCR beta libraries relied on iRepertoire HTBI primers and on Arm-PCR targeting CDR3 regions. TCRdb analysed the multiplex PCR reads with MiXCR anew, one entry per CDR3 protein. The sample includes 400,000 to 500,000 distinct CDR3 sequences, 20% to 25% of them seen just once. This CDR3 has 12 residues. Per germline, CDR1 LNHNV and CDR2 YYDKDF (reference sequence). Trimming shortened V by 4 bases and J by 5 bases, and 8 bases separated the two germline ends. Time point here: persistent/refractory GD, antithyroid drugs over 5 years with positive TRAb. PBMC RNA was the source of the TCR library. Patients with Graves' disease were diagnosed by American Thyroid Association guidelines.

The source is a female donor with Graves disease. The chain joins TRBV15 to TRBJ1-1; no firm D call. The sequencing here drew on peripheral blood mononuclear cells (PBMCs), taken when the disease was refractory, from a patient treated with antithyroid drugs. As DNA, the CDR3 is TGTGCCACCAGCACCGCGGGGACTGAAGCTTTCTTT. The encoded protein is CATSTAGTEAFF.